The 22 T cell receptor beta chains reported below all come from one sample, sequenced in a study of cytomegalovirus exposure and HLA in healthy donors. PCR primers comprised 60 Vbeta and 13 Jbeta primers. Method: immunoSEQ multiplex PCR; TCRdb's copy keeps in-frame clones and lacks some. The sample carries approximately 180,000 clones, about 13% recorded once. Sequenced material: PBMCs. These receptors all come from a man aged 45-65 years in good health and CMV-seropositive.

The V gene is TRBV29-1, the J gene TRBJ1-3, with D possibly being TRBD1 (6 bases). This CDR3 has 13 amino acids. V was shortened by 5 bases and J by 0 bases, with 8 bases between the two germline ends. In germline, CDR1 is SQVTM, CDR2 ANQGSEA. The CDR3 DNA is TGCAGCGTTACAGGGCTCTCTGGAAACACCATATATTTT. This gives the protein CSVTGLSGNTIYF.

The chain recombines TRBV5-1 with TRBJ1-2, with TRBD1 matching 9 bases. V trimming: 4 bases; J trimming: 7 bases; junction bases outside the gene matches: 14. Germline loops: CDR1 SGHRS, CDR2 YFSETQ. The CDR3 contains 16 residues. CDR3 nucleotides: TGCGCCAGCAGCCCCGATCACCGGACAGGGGCGGGTGGCTACACCTTC. This encodes CASSPDHRTGAGGYTF.

Only a few counts were recorded for this clone. This chain's CDR3 is CASSVLGVGETQYF. In DNA form, the CDR3 reads TGTGCCAGCAGCGTCCTAGGGGTAGGGGAGACCCAGTACTTC. The gene calls are TRBV11-2 and TRBJ2-5; TRBD1 is a possible D gene (5 bases). The CDR3 consists of 14 residues. Germline CDR1 and CDR2: SGHAT and FQNNGV. V dropped 5 bases and J dropped 5 bases, with 15 bases sitting between them.

The V gene is TRBV25-1, the J gene TRBJ2-5, with D hard to call. The CDR3 has 9 amino acids. Per the germline V gene, CDR1 is MGHDK and CDR2 is SYGVNS. Trimming left V 10 bases short and J 5 bases short, with 5 bases between. CDR3 bases: TGTGCCACCGGGGAGACCCAGTACTTC. Amino acids: CATGETQYF.

The V call is TRBV4-3, the J call TRBJ1-6, with 8 bases fitting TRBD1. Trimming removed 0 bases from V and 8 bases from J; junction bases left unmatched: 6. The CDR3 spans 16 residues. Looked up from germline, CDR1 is LGHNA and CDR2 is YSLEER. The CDR3 DNA follows: TGCGCCAGCAGCCAAGATGCTCAGGGGGCGTATTCACCCCTCCACTTT. It codes for CASSQDAQGAYSPLHF.

The chain recombines TRBV18 with TRBJ2-1, with TRBD1 identical over 8 bases. CDR3 length: 12 amino acids. Germline values: CDR1 KGHSH, CDR2 LQKENI. J was trimmed by 14 bases and V by 3 bases; bases with no gene match: 6. The CDR3 DNA is TGTGCCAGCTCACCGGCCGGACAGGGAAAGTTCTTC. It specifies CASSPAGQGKFF.

The gene calls are TRBV18 and TRBJ1-1; D uncertain. Germline CDR1 reads KGHSH; CDR2 reads LQKENI. V shed 2 bases and J shed 0 bases, with 7 bases lying between them. The CDR3 is 14 amino acids. As DNA, the CDR3 is TGTGCCAGCTCACCAGTACAGCTGAACACTGAAGCTTTCTTT. Translating gives CASSPVQLNTEAFF.

The chain carries TRBV9 and TRBJ2-3; D gene unclear. With 1 base removed from V and 6 bases from J, the gap between germline ends came to 9 bases. This CDR3 region has 13 residues. Germline V gene data show CDR1 as SGDLS and CDR2 as YYNGEE. Written as DNA, the CDR3 is TGTGCCAGCAGCGTACTTTCCGCGGATACGCAGTATTTT. The encoded protein is CASSVLSADTQYF.

The rearrangement uses TRBV4-3 and TRBJ2-1; 7 positions agree with TRBD2. With 1 base clipped from V and 4 bases from J, the junction kept 1 base outside the gene matches. The CDR3 extends over 14 amino acids. From germline, CDR1 is LGHNA and CDR2 YSLEER. The CDR3 DNA is TGCGCCAGCAGCCAAGTTAGCGGGTACAATGAGCAGTTCTTC. This gives the protein CASSQVSGYNEQFF.

This chain connects TRBV9 to TRBJ2-3; D is possibly TRBD2 (5 bases). The CDR3 covers 14 residues. The V gene's germline CDR1 is SGDLS and CDR2 YYNGEE. V lost 0 bases and J lost 4, with 9 bases in between. CDR3 in DNA: TGTGCCAGCAGCGTAGTGGGAGTCGCAGATACGCAGTATTTT. Residues: CASSVVGVADTQYF. Based on the CDR3 plus reference TRBV9 and TRBJ2-3, the full variable domain is DSGVTQTPKHLITATGQRVTLRCSPRSGDLSVYWYQQSLDQGLQFLIQYYNGEERAKGNILERFSAQQFPDLHSELNLSSLELGDSALYFCASSVVGVADTQYFGPGTRLTVL.

This clone was recorded a few times. The chain joins TRBV6-5 to TRBJ2-2, with TRBD2 as a possible D gene (6 bases). The CDR3 contains 15 residues. V lost 10 bases to trimming and J lost 4 bases, with 19 bases between them. Germline V lookup: CDR1 MNHEY, CDR2 SVGAGI. The CDR3 bases are TGTGCCACCTCGGAAGGAGGGCTCCTCACCGGGGAGCTGTTTTTT. Encoded protein: CATSEGGLLTGELFF.

This clone came up a few times. J is TRBJ1-5 and V is TRBV19; a possible D gene is TRBD1 (6 bases). CDR1 is LNHDA and CDR2 is SQIVND in the germline V gene (reference sequence). Trimming took 3 bases from V and 5 from J, leaving 11 bases between them. This CDR3 region has 14 residues. CDR3 DNA sequence: TGTGCCAGTAGTATGTACAGGGTTGATCAGCCCCAGCATTTT. Encoded protein: CASSMYRVDQPQHF.

This clone has only a few counts. The V call is TRBV19, the J call TRBJ2-2; TRBD1 matches at 9 bases. The V gene's germline CDR1 is LNHDA and CDR2 SQIVND (reference sequence). This CDR3 has 15 residues. Trimming took 7 bases from V and 6 from J; bases not matched to a gene: 9. CDR3 nucleotides: TGTGCCAGTACCGCCGGGACAGGGTCCCCCGGGGAGCTGTTTTTT. Amino acids: CASTAGTGSPGELFF. The whole variable domain, filled in from reference TRBV19 and TRBJ2-2, reads DGGITQSPKYLFRKEGQNVTLSCEQNLNHDAMYWYRQDPGQGLRLIYYSQIVNDFQKGDIAEGYSVSREKKESFPLTVTSAQKNPTAFYLCASTAGTGSPGELFFGEGSRLTVL.

CDR3 residues: CASSPPRGGQGTGELFF. In DNA form, the CDR3 reads TGTGCCAGCAGCCCACCCCGGGGGGGTCAGGGGACCGGGGAGCTGTTTTTT. The chain recombines TRBV9 with TRBJ2-2; TRBD2 matches 8 bases. The CDR3 consists of 17 residues. The V segment lost 4 bases and the J segment 5 bases; nucleotides outside the gene matches: 13. Per the germline V gene, CDR1 is SGDLS and CDR2 is YYNGEE.

V and J are TRBV9 and TRBJ2-3; 8 bases are a match to TRBD2. Germline lookup yields CDR1 SGDLS and CDR2 YYNGEE. Germline trimming cut 4 bases from V and 3 bases from J; bases unmatched to any gene: 16. This CDR3 has 18 residues. The CDR3 loop is CASSPQTGLARRTDTQYF. In DNA, the CDR3 is TGTGCCAGCAGCCCTCAAACCGGACTAGCAAGGAGGACAGATACGCAGTATTTT.

The chain employs TRBV18 and TRBJ1-6, with D uncertain. There are 17 residues in the CDR3. V gave up 2 bases and J gave up 2 bases, with 13 bases separating them. Per germline, CDR1 KGHSH and CDR2 LQKENI. Written as DNA, the CDR3 is TGTGCCAGCTCACCATCCGGGGTAAACACCTATAATTCACCCCTCCACTTT. Translation gives CASSPSGVNTYNSPLHF.

This clone was seen only a few times. The gene calls are TRBV28 and TRBJ2-1; 10 bases agree with TRBD1. CDR3 length: 15 residues. Per germline, CDR1 MDHEN and CDR2 SYDVKM. V gave up 5 bases and J gave up 6 bases; unmatched junction bases: 7. The CDR3 reads CASSLTGTGVNEQFF. The DNA for the CDR3 is TGTGCCAGCAGTCTGACCGGGACAGGGGTCAATGAGCAGTTCTTC. Drawing the rest from reference TRBV28 and TRBJ2-1, the complete variable domain is DVKVTQSSRYLVKRTGEKVFLECVQDMDHENMFWYRQDPGLGLRLIYFSYDVKMKEKGDIPEGYSVSREKKERFSLILESASTNQTSMYLCASSLTGTGVNEQFFGPGTRLTVL.

J is TRBJ1-1 and V is TRBV5-4, with 8 positions matching TRBD1. With V trimmed by 3 bases and J by 7 bases, 5 bases remained unmatched. Germline loops: CDR1 SGHNT, CDR2 YYREEE (reference sequence). The CDR3 is made up of 13 amino acids. The DNA of the CDR3 is TGTGCCAGCAGCTCCAGGGGGCCGAATGAAGCTTTCTTT. Translated, it gives CASSSRGPNEAFF.

V and J are TRBV7-2 and TRBJ1-5, with TRBD1 identical over 10 bases. The germline CDR1 and CDR2 sequences are SGHTA and FQGNSA. V lost 5 bases, J lost 6 bases, and 7 bases stayed unmatched. The CDR3 spans 15 residues. This CDR3 reads CASSPSGQGSQPQHF. CDR3 nucleotide sequence: TGTGCCAGCAGCCCCTCGGGACAGGGGAGTCAGCCCCAGCATTTT.

There are a few counts of this clone. V is TRBV19 and J is TRBJ1-1, with a tentative D call TRBD1 (5 bases). This CDR3 contains 15 residues. Germline V gene data show CDR1 as LNHDA and CDR2 as SQIVND (reference sequence). V lost 11 bases to trimming and J lost 0 bases, with 19 bases between them. Here the CDR3 reads CASVRGGVLNTEAFF. The DNA for the CDR3 is TGTGCCTCAGTAAGAGGAGGGGTTCTGAACACTGAAGCTTTCTTT.

The chain uses TRBV18 and TRBJ2-5, with 7 bases matching TRBD1. CDR1 is KGHSH and CDR2 is LQKENI in the germline V gene. J was trimmed by 1 base and V by 3 bases; bases with no gene match: 5. This CDR3 has 15 residues. CDR3 DNA: TGTGCCAGCTCACCTTCCGGGACAGCCCAAGAGACCCAGTACTTC. It specifies CASSPSGTAQETQYF.

This clone came up a few times. V usage is TRBV30 and J usage is TRBJ1-5, with TRBD1 as a possible D gene (6 bases). The CDR3 length is 14 residues. CDR1 is GTSNPN and CDR2 is SVGIG in the germline V gene (reference sequence). Trimming shortened V by 2 bases and J by 7 bases, and 15 bases separated the two germline ends. The CDR3 protein is CAWSLTGLYQPQHF. The CDR3 bases are TGTGCCTGGAGTCTAACAGGGTTATACCAGCCCCAGCATTTT.